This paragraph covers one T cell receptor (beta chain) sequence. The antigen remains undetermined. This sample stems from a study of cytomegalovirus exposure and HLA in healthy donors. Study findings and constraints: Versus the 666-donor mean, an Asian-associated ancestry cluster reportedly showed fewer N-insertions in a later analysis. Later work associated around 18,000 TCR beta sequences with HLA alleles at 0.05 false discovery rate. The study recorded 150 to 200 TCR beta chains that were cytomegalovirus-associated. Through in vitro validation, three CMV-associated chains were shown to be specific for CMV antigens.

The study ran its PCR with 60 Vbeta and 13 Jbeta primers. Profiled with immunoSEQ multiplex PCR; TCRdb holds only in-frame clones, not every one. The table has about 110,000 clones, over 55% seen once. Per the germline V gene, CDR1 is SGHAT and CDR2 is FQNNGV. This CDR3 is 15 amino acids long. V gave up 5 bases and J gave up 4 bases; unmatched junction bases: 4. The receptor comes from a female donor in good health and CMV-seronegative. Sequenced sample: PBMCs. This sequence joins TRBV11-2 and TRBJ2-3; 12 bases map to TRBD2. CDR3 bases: TGTGCCAGCAGCGGACTAGCGGGACGGGCAGATACGCAGTATTTT. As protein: CASSGLAGRADTQYF.